These T cell receptor beta chains were read from a single sample in a study of radiotherapy plus CTLA-4 blockade in lung cancer. Clones were sequenced by immunoSEQ multiplex PCR, and TCRdb holds only the in-frame ones, with some missing. The table records about 62,000 clones, around three quarters of them present only once. The source was peripheral blood, collected from a patient treated with radiotherapy plus ipilimumab. These receptors all stem from a human donor with non-small cell lung cancer who had a complete response to radiotherapy plus ipilimumab. Each CDR3 is given with its conserved first and last residue. The order of the fields is D gene, J gene, clone size, V gene, CDR3 protein, CDR3 DNA. A D gene is named only where the DNA matches it firmly. Clone size is not always given. Where it is, it says once, few, many or a class for expanded clones.

D: TRBD1; J: TRBJ1-5; size: once; V: TRBV2; CDR3: CASTTGTAYQPQHF; DNA: TGTGCCAGCACCACCGGGACAGCATATCAGCCCCAGCATTTT
D: -; J: TRBJ2-1; size: -; V: TRBV2; CDR3: CASIPTWPSNEQFF; DNA: TGTGCCAGCATCCCAACGTGGCCAAGCAATGAGCAGTTCTTC
D: TRBD2; J: TRBJ2-1; size: -; V: TRBV5-4; CDR3: CASSLSGLAGVGEQFF; DNA: TGTGCCAGCAGCTTGTCGGGACTAGCGGGAGTTGGTGAGCAGTTCTTC
D: -; J: TRBJ1-1; size: -; V: TRBV30; CDR3: CAWTRIEGAEAFF; DNA: TGTGCCTGGACCAGGATTGAGGGCGCTGAAGCTTTCTTT
D: -; J: TRBJ1-1; size: -; V: TRBV6-5; CDR3: CASSYTGNLAFF; DNA: TGTGCCAGCAGTTATACAGGGAACTTAGCTTTCTTT
D: -; J: TRBJ1-4; size: -; V: TRBV5-1; CDR3: CASSLAGGRVNEKLFF; DNA: TGCGCCAGCAGCTTGGCCGGGGGGCGCGTTAATGAAAAACTGTTTTTT
D: -; J: TRBJ2-5; size: -; V: TRBV5-1; CDR3: CASSLARETQYF; DNA: TGCGCCAGCAGCTTGGCCCGGGAGACCCAGTACTTC
D: -; J: TRBJ1-3; size: -; V: TRBV6-6; CDR3: CASSYFLENGNTIYF; DNA: TGTGCCAGCAGTTACTTTTTGGAAAATGGAAACACCATATATTTT
D: TRBD1; J: TRBJ1-2; size: -; V: TRBV18; CDR3: CASSPIPGQGMIGYTF; DNA: TGTGCCAGCTCACCAATTCCTGGACAGGGGATGATTGGCTACACCTTC
D: -; J: TRBJ1-2; size: -; V: TRBV7-6; CDR3: CAIPTGGGNYGYTF; DNA: TGTGCCATCCCTACGGGGGGTGGGAACTATGGCTACACCTTC
D: -; J: TRBJ2-5; size: -; V: TRBV5-4; CDR3: CASSLPSHKETQYF; DNA: TGTGCCAGCAGCTTGCCCAGTCATAAAGAGACCCAGTACTTC
D: -; J: TRBJ1-4; size: -; V: TRBV6-1; CDR3: CASSPGPKLFF; DNA: TGTGCCAGCAGCCCAGGCCCGAAACTGTTTTTT
D: -; J: TRBJ1-3; size: -; V: TRBV7-6; CDR3: CASSLQPGALNTIYF; DNA: TGTGCCAGCAGCCTACAACCAGGGGCTTTAAACACCATATATTTT
D: -; J: TRBJ1-1; size: -; V: TRBV7-2; CDR3: CASSLAGGEAFF; DNA: TGTGCCAGCAGCTTAGCTGGGGGTGAAGCTTTCTTT
D: TRBD1; J: TRBJ2-3; size: -; V: TRBV7-8; CDR3: CASSFPTGGSTDTQYF; DNA: TGTGCCAGCAGCTTTCCGACAGGGGGGAGCACAGATACGCAGTATTTT
D: TRBD1; J: TRBJ1-4; size: -; V: TRBV19; CDR3: CASSDGDRDNEKLFF; DNA: TGTGCCAGTAGTGACGGGGACAGGGATAATGAAAAACTGTTTTTT
D: -; J: TRBJ1-2; size: -; V: TRBV5-1; CDR3: CASSLGGSGGGYTF; DNA: TGCGCCAGCAGCTTGGGGGGATCCGGAGGTGGCTACACCTTC
D: -; J: TRBJ1-2; size: -; V: TRBV6-5; CDR3: CASSYMGGYTF; DNA: TGTGCCAGCAGTTACATGGGGGGGTACACCTTC
D: TRBD2; J: TRBJ2-5; size: -; V: TRBV10-1; CDR3: CASSSSSGMGETQYF; DNA: TGCGCCAGCAGTTCGTCTAGCGGGATGGGAGAGACCCAGTACTTC
D: -; J: TRBJ1-4; size: -; V: TRBV30; CDR3: CAWSADSYEKLFF; DNA: TGTGCCTGGAGTGCGGACAGTTATGAAAAACTGTTTTTT
D: TRBD1; J: TRBJ1-2; size: -; V: TRBV6-5; CDR3: CASSPGTGNYGYTF; DNA: TGTGCCAGCAGCCCCGGGACAGGGAACTATGGCTACACCTTC
D: TRBD1; J: TRBJ2-2; size: few; V: TRBV19; CDR3: CASKSGQINTGELFF; DNA: TGTGCCAGCAAGTCGGGACAGATAAACACCGGGGAGCTGTTTTTT
D: TRBD1; J: TRBJ1-2; size: few; V: TRBV7-2; CDR3: CASSLGQGAQIYGYTF; DNA: TGTGCCAGCAGCTTAGGACAGGGGGCGCAGATCTATGGCTACACCTTC
D: -; J: TRBJ1-2; size: few; V: TRBV7-8; CDR3: CASSAWDTPNYGYTF; DNA: TGTGCCAGCAGCGCGTGGGACACTCCTAACTATGGCTACACCTTC
D: TRBD1; J: TRBJ1-6; size: -; V: TRBV5-4; CDR3: CASSSGGTGLRSPLHF; DNA: TGTGCCAGCAGCTCCGGCGGGACAGGGTTACGGTCACCCCTCCACTTT
D: TRBD1; J: TRBJ1-1; size: -; V: TRBV30; CDR3: CAWSRDRGYTEAFF; DNA: TGTGCCTGGAGTAGGGACAGGGGGTACACTGAAGCTTTCTTT
D: TRBD2; J: TRBJ2-1; size: -; V: TRBV10-3; CDR3: CAISDLGTSGKYNEQFF; DNA: TGTGCCATCAGTGACCTAGGGACTAGCGGAAAGTACAATGAGCAGTTCTTC
D: -; J: TRBJ1-1; size: -; V: TRBV5-1; CDR3: CASSLAETGNTEAFF; DNA: TGCGCCAGCAGCTTGGCCGAGACGGGGAACACTGAAGCTTTCTTT
D: -; J: TRBJ1-1; size: -; V: TRBV29-1; CDR3: CSVLGQNTEAFF; DNA: TGCAGCGTTCTCGGGCAGAACACTGAAGCTTTCTTT
D: TRBD1; J: TRBJ1-3; size: -; V: TRBV5-6; CDR3: CASSPRGHSGNTIYF; DNA: TGTGCCAGCAGCCCCAGGGGGCATTCTGGAAACACCATATATTTT
D: -; J: TRBJ1-4; size: -; V: TRBV15; CDR3: CATSKTRDSNEKLFF; DNA: TGTGCCACCAGCAAAACCCGGGATTCTAATGAAAAACTGTTTTTT
D: TRBD1; J: TRBJ1-2; size: once; V: TRBV27; CDR3: CASRAAGGFPGYTF; DNA: TGTGCCAGCAGAGCCGCAGGGGGCTTCCCTGGCTACACCTTC
D: -; J: TRBJ2-1; size: -; V: TRBV18; CDR3: CASSPLQGTVSYNEQFF; DNA: TGTGCCAGCTCACCTCTCCAGGGTACCGTCTCCTACAATGAGCAGTTCTTC
D: -; J: TRBJ2-1; size: -; V: TRBV2; CDR3: CASERSSYNEQFF; DNA: TGTGCCAGCGAGCGGAGCTCCTACAATGAGCAGTTCTTC
D: -; J: TRBJ1-1; size: -; V: TRBV9; CDR3: CASRSLQGLWNTEAFF; DNA: TGTGCCAGCAGGTCCTTACAGGGTTTGTGGAACACTGAAGCTTTCTTT
D: TRBD1; J: TRBJ2-1; size: -; V: TRBV11-2; CDR3: CASRRGGAGNEQFF; DNA: TGTGCCAGCAGAAGAGGGGGCGCAGGCAATGAGCAGTTCTTC
D: -; J: TRBJ1-1; size: -; V: TRBV7-2; CDR3: CASSRRMNTEAFF; DNA: TGTGCCAGCAGCCGACGGATGAACACTGAAGCTTTCTTT
D: TRBD2; J: TRBJ2-1; size: once; V: TRBV20-1; CDR3: CSAPTSGLQFF; DNA: TGCAGTGCCCCGACTAGCGGGCTGCAGTTCTTC
D: TRBD1; J: TRBJ1-2; size: -; V: TRBV18; CDR3: CASSGTGGRIGYTF; DNA: TGTGCCAGCTCCGGGACAGGGGGCAGGATTGGCTACACCTTC
D: -; J: TRBJ2-1; size: -; V: TRBV30; CDR3: CAWSPGPGYNEQFF; DNA: TGTGCCTGGAGTCCGGGGCCAGGGTACAATGAGCAGTTCTTC
D: TRBD1; J: TRBJ2-7; size: few; V: TRBV6-1; CDR3: CASSSPGQAAAEQYF; DNA: TGTGCCAGCAGTTCTCCCGGACAGGCGGCGGCCGAGCAGTACTTC
D: -; J: TRBJ1-3; size: once; V: TRBV4-3; CDR3: CASSQGGGSGNTIYF; DNA: TGCGCCAGCAGCCAAGGGGGGGGCTCTGGAAACACCATATATTTT
D: -; J: TRBJ2-1; size: -; V: TRBV5-4; CDR3: CASSLTGQPDHEQFF; DNA: TGTGCCAGCAGCTTGACCGGACAGCCAGACCATGAGCAGTTCTTC
D: -; J: TRBJ1-2; size: few; V: TRBV27; CDR3: CASSLGSTGGYTF; DNA: TGTGCCAGCAGTTTGGGGAGCACTGGCGGCTACACCTTC
D: -; J: TRBJ2-6; size: -; V: TRBV6-1; CDR3: CASSGQLARGASGANVLTF; DNA: TGTGCCAGCAGTGGCCAGTTGGCCCGAGGGGCTTCTGGGGCCAACGTCCTGACTTTC
D: TRBD1; J: TRBJ1-5; size: -; V: TRBV6-1; CDR3: CAHGTGGNQPQHF; DNA: TGTGCCCATGGGACAGGGGGGAATCAGCCCCAGCATTTT
D: TRBD2; J: TRBJ2-1; size: -; V: TRBV5-1; CDR3: CASSPEPAGGPGNEQFF; DNA: TGCGCCAGCAGCCCGGAACCTGCGGGGGGGCCGGGCAATGAGCAGTTCTTC
D: -; J: TRBJ1-5; size: -; V: TRBV18; CDR3: CASSSRVVNNQPQHF; DNA: TGTGCCAGCTCAAGCAGGGTTGTAAACAATCAGCCCCAGCATTTT
D: TRBD1; J: TRBJ2-1; size: once; V: TRBV5-1; CDR3: CASTLIDRGAGNEQFF; DNA: TGCGCCAGCACCCTGATAGACAGGGGGGCAGGCAATGAGCAGTTCTTC
D: TRBD1; J: TRBJ1-1; size: -; V: TRBV11-2; CDR3: CASSLRGHINTEAFF; DNA: TGTGCCAGCAGCTTAAGGGGGCATATTAACACTGAAGCTTTCTTT
D: TRBD1; J: TRBJ1-2; size: -; V: TRBV25-1; CDR3: CASSGQGPIGYGYTF; DNA: TGTGCCAGCAGCGGACAGGGGCCTATTGGCTATGGCTACACCTTC